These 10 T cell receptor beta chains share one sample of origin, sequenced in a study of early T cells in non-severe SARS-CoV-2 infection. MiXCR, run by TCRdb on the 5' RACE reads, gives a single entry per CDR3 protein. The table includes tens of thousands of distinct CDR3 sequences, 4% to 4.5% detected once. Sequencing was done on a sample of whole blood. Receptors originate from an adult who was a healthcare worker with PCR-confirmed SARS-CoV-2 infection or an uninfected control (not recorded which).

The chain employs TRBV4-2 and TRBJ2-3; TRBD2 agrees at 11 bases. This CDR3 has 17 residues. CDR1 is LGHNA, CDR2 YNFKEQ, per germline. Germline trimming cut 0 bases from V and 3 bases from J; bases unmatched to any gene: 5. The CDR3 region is CASSQDRLAGPTDTQYF. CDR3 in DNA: TGTGCCAGCAGCCAAGATAGACTAGCGGGACCGACAGATACGCAGTATTTT.

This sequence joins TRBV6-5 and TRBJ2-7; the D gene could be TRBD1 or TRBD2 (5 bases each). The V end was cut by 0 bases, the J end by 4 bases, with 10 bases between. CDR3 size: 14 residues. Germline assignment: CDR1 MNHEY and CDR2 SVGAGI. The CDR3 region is CASSYSYGTYEQYF. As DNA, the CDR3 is TGTGCCAGCAGTTACTCTTACGGGACGTACGAGCAGTACTTC.

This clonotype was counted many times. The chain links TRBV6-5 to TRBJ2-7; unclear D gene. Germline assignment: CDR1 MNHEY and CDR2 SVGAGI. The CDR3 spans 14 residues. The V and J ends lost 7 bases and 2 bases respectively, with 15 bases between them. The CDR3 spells CASTSAVKPYEQYF. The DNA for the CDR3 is TGTGCCAGCACCTCCGCCGTTAAGCCCTACGAGCAGTACTTC.

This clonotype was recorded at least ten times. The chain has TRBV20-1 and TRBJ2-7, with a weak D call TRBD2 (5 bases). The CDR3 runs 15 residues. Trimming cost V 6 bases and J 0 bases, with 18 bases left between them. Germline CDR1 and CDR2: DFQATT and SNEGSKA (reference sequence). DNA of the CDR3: TGCAGTGCCGGGGTCGGGCAGGTTTACTCCTACGAGCAGTACTTC. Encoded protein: CSAGVGQVYSYEQYF.

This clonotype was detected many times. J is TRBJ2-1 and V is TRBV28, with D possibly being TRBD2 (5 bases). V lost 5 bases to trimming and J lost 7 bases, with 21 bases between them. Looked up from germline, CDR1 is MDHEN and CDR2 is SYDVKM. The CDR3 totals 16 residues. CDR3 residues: CASSRTDAGWANEQFF. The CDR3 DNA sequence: TGTGCCAGCAGTCGGACGGATGCGGGTTGGGCGAATGAGCAGTTCTTC. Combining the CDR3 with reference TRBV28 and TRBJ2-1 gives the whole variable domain DVKVTQSSRYLVKRTGEKVFLECVQDMDHENMFWYRQDPGLGLRLIYFSYDVKMKEKGDIPEGYSVSREKKERFSLILESASTNQTSMYLCASSRTDAGWANEQFFGPGTRLTVL.

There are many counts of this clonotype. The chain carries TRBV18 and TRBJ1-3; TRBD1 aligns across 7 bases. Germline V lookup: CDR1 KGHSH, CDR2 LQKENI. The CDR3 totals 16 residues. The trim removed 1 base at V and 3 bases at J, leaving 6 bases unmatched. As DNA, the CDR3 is TGTGCCAGCTCACCACAGACAGGGTTGGATGGAAACACCATATATTTT. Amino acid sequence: CASSPQTGLDGNTIYF.

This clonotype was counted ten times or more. The CDR3 coding sequence is TGCGCCAGCAGACCCGTGTCAACTGGGGCCAACGTCCTGACTTTC. Translating it yields CASRPVSTGANVLTF. This chain connects TRBV10-2 to TRBJ2-6; D uncertain. The CDR3 loop spans 15 amino acids. In germline, CDR1 is WSHSY, CDR2 SAAADI. Trimming removed 6 bases at V and 2 bases at J, with 11 bases between.

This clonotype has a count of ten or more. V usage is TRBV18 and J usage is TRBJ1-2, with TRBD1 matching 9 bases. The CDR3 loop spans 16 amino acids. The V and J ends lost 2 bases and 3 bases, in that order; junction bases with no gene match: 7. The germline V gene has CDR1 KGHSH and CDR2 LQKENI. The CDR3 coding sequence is TGTGCCAGCTCACCAGCCAGGACAGGGGCTCACTATGGCTACACCTTC. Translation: CASSPARTGAHYGYTF.

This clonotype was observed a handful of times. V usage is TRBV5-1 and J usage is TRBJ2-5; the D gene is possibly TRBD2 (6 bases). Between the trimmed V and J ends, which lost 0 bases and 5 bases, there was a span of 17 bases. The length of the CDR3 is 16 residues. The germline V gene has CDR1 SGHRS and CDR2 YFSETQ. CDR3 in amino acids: CASSLAVSGFRETQYF. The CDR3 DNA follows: TGCGCCAGCAGCTTGGCAGTCAGCGGGTTTAGGGAGACCCAGTACTTC.

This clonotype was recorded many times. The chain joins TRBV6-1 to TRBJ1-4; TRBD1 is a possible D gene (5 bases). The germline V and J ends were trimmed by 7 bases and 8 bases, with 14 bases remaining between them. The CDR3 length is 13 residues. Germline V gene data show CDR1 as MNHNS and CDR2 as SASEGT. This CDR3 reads CASKWGTAEKLFF. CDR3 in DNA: TGTGCCAGCAAGTGGGGGACTGCCGAAAAACTGTTTTTT.